This TCR beta chain originates from a study of control samples from healthy donors and cancer patients. V lost 8 bases, J lost 2 bases, and 13 bases lay in between. The length of the CDR3 is 13 residues. Germline V gene lookup returns CDR1 MNHNY and CDR2 SVGAGI (reference sequence). Sequencing was performed with immunoSEQ multiplex PCR; in TCRdb, only in-frame clones are kept and a portion is missing. The profile covers more than 75,000 clones, with around 80% appearing a single time and roughly a tenth taken by the ten largest. The sequence was collected from a woman aged 25 to 39 in good health. Material: blood. This chain links TRBV6-6 with TRBJ2-7; D is uncertain. The CDR3 sequence is CASGSKSPYEQYF. DNA of the CDR3: TGTGCCAGCGGATCGAAAAGCCCCTACGAGCAGTACTTC.